This note documents a single TCR beta chain sequence. Individuals drawn from 20 to 30 US areas were about 18 to 95 years old. In the source study's methods: Reference gene primer amplification gave estimated nucleated cell counts. The method was immunoSEQ multiplex PCR; TCRdb's version includes in-frame clones alone and lacks a portion of them. That table furnishes V, J and clone size, whereas the DNA furnished D and trimming. The repertoire includes about 160,000 clones, approximately 84% of them detected once, and approximately 5.1% sits in the top ten. This record belongs to a study of blood T cell repertoires in COVID-19. Study-level background: Spain, Italy and the United States supplied samples that represented acute and convalescent COVID-19. Sources were T cells, B-cell-depleted T cells, or PBMCs; the material itself was cDNA or gDNA.

CDR3 length: 15 amino acids. Germline-derived CDR1 and CDR2 are MNHNS and SASEGT. Trimming removed 6 bases from V and 1 base from J; junction bases left unmatched: 8. This sequence was found in a woman in her 40s with acute COVID-19. V usage is TRBV6-1 and J usage is TRBJ1-1, with TRBD1 identical over 7 bases. Sequencing input: PBMCs or T cells enriched from blood (not recorded which). CDR3 in DNA: TGTGCCAGCAGACCCCGGGGACAGCAGAACACTGAAGCTTTCTTT. It specifies CASRPRGQQNTEAFF.